This record covers a single TCR beta chain. Its antigen is not identified. Every single donor gave one heparinised blood draw, and these averaged about 116 mL. Sorting with CD45RO/CCR7/CD25/CD127/CD95/CD27 yielded naive, central memory, regulatory and stem-like memory CD4+ cells. The sample originates from a study of beta chain features in type 1 diabetes. Study conclusions and caveats: It was not settled here whether HLA type affects TCRB rearrangement. Diminished insertions and augmented deletions at VDJ junctions characterized type 1 diabetes patients. Moderate yet significant TCRB CDR3 shortening was seen in Type 1 diabetes patients in all four CD4+ subsets.

Expressed TCRB transcripts were sequenced, since all the RNA that had been isolated was reverse transcribed. Generated by immunoSEQ multiplex PCR, the TCRdb table keeps only in-frame clones and is missing some. The repertoire holds 100,000 to 150,000 clones, with 15% to 20% as singletons. Germline CDR1 and CDR2: MNHNS and SASEGT. Trimming left V 7 bases short and J 2 bases short, with 12 bases between. The CDR3 contains 13 residues. This chain connects TRBV6-1 to TRBJ2-7; D gene ambiguous. The specimen sequenced was central memory CD4+ T cells from blood. This clonotype was obtained from a man between 18 and 35 years old with type 1 diabetes. CDR3 sequence (DNA): TGTGCCAGCAAGTCGGACGCGACCTACGAGCAGTACTTC. Protein: CASKSDATYEQYF.